The 16 T cell receptor beta chains below all came from one sample that was sequenced in a study of T cell responses to AZD1222 COVID-19 vaccine (dated by TCRdb to about 2021). The protocol used for the library was the immunoSEQ multiplex PCR assay. TCRdb carries this immuneACCESS record with in-frame sequences only. Its versions omit some clonotypes, under half of them owing to an unresolved V gene in the studies checked, with the rest unexplained. The sample table holds 150,000 to 200,000 clones, of which around 92% were seen once. Around 0.96% of the sample comes from the top ten. The intended sense of this specimen's time point label: baseline before first vaccination. The sample in question was peripheral blood, obtained on day 0 of AZD1222 vaccination. The receptors were gathered from an adult in good health.

The J gene is TRBJ1-6, the V gene TRBV10-1; 9 bases are a match to TRBD1. Germline CDR1 reads WNHNN; CDR2 reads SYGVQD (reference sequence). The CDR3 is made up of 15 amino acids. Trimming cost V 8 bases and J 8 bases; bases outside gene matches: 10. DNA for the CDR3: TGCGCCAGCCAACAATCCCGGGACAGGGATTCACCCCTCCACTTT. Protein product: CASQQSRDRDSPLHF.

The CDR3 sequence: CASSLDASRGRIGEQFF. For the CDR3, the DNA is TGTGCCAGCAGCTTAGATGCCAGCAGGGGGCGAATTGGTGAGCAGTTCTTC. The chain combines TRBV7-2 with TRBJ2-1; TRBD1 matches at 8 bases. Trimming at V came to 1 base and at J to 9 bases, leaving 14 bases not matched to a gene. CDR1 SGHTA and CDR2 FQGNSA come from the germline V gene. The CDR3 has 17 residues.

The V gene is TRBV28, the J gene TRBJ1-5, with 8 bases aligning to TRBD1. Germline loops: CDR1 MDHEN, CDR2 SYDVKM. The CDR3 is 17 amino acids. J was trimmed by 4 bases and V by 6 bases; bases with no gene match: 14. The CDR3 DNA reads TGTGCCAGCAGGCCGGGTCCGGGACAGGCCAATAATCAGCCCCAGCATTTT. Translation gives CASRPGPGQANNQPQHF.

The genes are TRBV11-3 and TRBJ1-2, with no clear D. Looked up from germline, CDR1 is SGHNT and CDR2 is YENEEA. This CDR3 region has 15 residues. Between the trimmed V and J ends, which lost 1 base and 7 bases, there was a span of 16 bases. The CDR3, as DNA: TGTGCCAGCAGCTTAGGAAGTAGGGTGGAGGCTGGCTACACCTTC. It is translated as CASSLGSRVEAGYTF.

The rearrangement uses TRBV7-8 and TRBJ1-2; 8 bases line up with TRBD1. The germline V gene has CDR1 SGHVS and CDR2 FQNEAQ. V was clipped by 0 bases and J by 8 bases; unmatched bases: 8. This CDR3 is built from 15 residues. The CDR3 nucleotides are TGTGCCAGCAGCTTAGCTCTGGGGGCAGGGGGCGGCTACACCTTC. It translates to CASSLALGAGGGYTF.

The J gene is TRBJ2-6, the V gene TRBV19, with 9 bases fitting TRBD1. The CDR3 is made up of 16 amino acids. The junction had 6 bases not matched to a gene; V was cut back by 9 bases and J by 0 bases. Germline lookup yields CDR1 LNHDA and CDR2 SQIVND (reference sequence). CDR3 DNA: TGTGCCAGCGCGGGACAGGGAAACTCTGGGGCCAACGTCCTGACTTTC. Its protein product is CASAGQGNSGANVLTF.

The rearrangement links TRBV10-2 to TRBJ1-3; possibly TRBD1 for D (6 bases). Germline CDR1 and CDR2: WSHSY and SAAADI. V lost 4 bases and J lost 2, with 12 bases in between. The CDR3 totals 15 residues. The CDR3 nucleotides are TGCGCCAGCAGTGTTTACAGGGCGGCTGGAAACACCATATATTTT. Encoded protein: CASSVYRAAGNTIYF.

The DNA for the CDR3 is TGCGCCAGCCGGGCGAGCTCTGGAAACACCATATATTTT. Its protein is CASRASSGNTIYF. The chain employs TRBV5-1 and TRBJ1-3, with no clear D. Germline CDR1 reads SGHRS; CDR2 reads YFSETQ. V lost 7 bases and J lost 0, with 8 bases in between. The CDR3 sequence is 13 residues long.

V and J are TRBV6-5 and TRBJ2-7; 7 bases align to TRBD1. The CDR3 totals 15 residues. Germline V gene sequence: CDR1 MNHEY, CDR2 SVGAGI. The V and J ends lost 3 bases and 3 bases, in that order; junction bases with no gene match: 8. The CDR3 loop reads CASSYSGQLHYEQYF. The CDR3 DNA sequence: TGTGCCAGCAGTTATTCGGGACAGCTCCACTACGAGCAGTACTTC.

This clone was recorded only once. The chain has TRBV4-1 and TRBJ1-1; 9 bases are shared with TRBD1. The CDR3 sequence is 14 residues long. J was trimmed by 3 bases and V by 1 base; bases with no gene match: 0. From germline, CDR1 is MGHRA and CDR2 YSYEKL. The CDR3 spells CASSQGQGDTEAFF. CDR3 sequence (DNA): TGCGCCAGCAGCCAAGGACAGGGGGACACTGAAGCTTTCTTT.

The CDR3 bases are TGTGCCACCAGCGGAGGACGGGCAGCGGCCCTCCACTTT. Translation: CATSGGRAAALHF. This chain uses TRBV15 with TRBJ1-6; D is ambiguous. V was cut by 5 bases and J by 14 bases, with 16 bases left in between. This CDR3 is built from 13 residues. Germline V gene data show CDR1 as LNHNV and CDR2 as YYDKDF (reference sequence).

This chain connects TRBV2 to TRBJ1-1; perhaps TRBD1 as D (5 bases). The CDR3 is 17 residues long. Per the germline V gene, CDR1 is SNHLY and CDR2 is FYNNEI. Trimming stripped 5 bases from V and 0 bases from J, with 19 bases between. The DNA for the CDR3 is TGTGCCAGCAGTCGGGACGGCTCCGACGGTATGAACACTGAAGCTTTCTTT. This sequence encodes CASSRDGSDGMNTEAFF.

The V gene is TRBV25-1, the J gene TRBJ2-7; no clear D. This CDR3 region has 12 residues. V dropped 6 bases and J dropped 1 base, with 7 bases sitting between them. Germline V CDR1 and CDR2: MGHDK, SYGVNS. The chain's CDR3 is CASRAESYEQYF. In DNA form, the CDR3 reads TGTGCCAGCAGGGCAGAGTCCTACGAGCAGTACTTC.

The chain couples TRBV7-9 to TRBJ1-5; D is unresolved. Germline CDR1 SEHNR, CDR2 FQNEAQ (reference sequence). The CDR3 has 17 amino acids. V was clipped by 4 bases and J by 0 bases, with 16 bases between them. The CDR3, as DNA: TGTGCCAGCAGCTCCTCGTCTCATCACTATAGCAATCAGCCCCAGCATTTT. This encodes CASSSSSHHYSNQPQHF.

Here the CDR3 reads CASSLGTDNSPLHF. CDR3 nucleotide sequence: TGTGCCAGCAGTTTAGGGACAGATAATTCACCCCTCCACTTT. V and J are TRBV28 and TRBJ1-6; 7 bases are a match to TRBD1. This CDR3 contains 14 residues. Per germline, CDR1 MDHEN and CDR2 SYDVKM. The ends lost 2 bases at V and 5 bases at J; junction bases unmatched: 0.

Comment on this clone: At one boundary the junction diverges from the germline segment, which might be a read error. V gene TRBV27 combines with J gene TRBJ2-7; no clear D. This CDR3 is 12 amino acids long. The germline CDR1 and CDR2 sequences are MNHEY and SMNVEV (reference sequence). The DNA for the CDR3 is TGTGCCAGCAGTCGTTTAGGTGAACCGCCGAACTTC. Protein sequence: CASSRLGEPPNF.